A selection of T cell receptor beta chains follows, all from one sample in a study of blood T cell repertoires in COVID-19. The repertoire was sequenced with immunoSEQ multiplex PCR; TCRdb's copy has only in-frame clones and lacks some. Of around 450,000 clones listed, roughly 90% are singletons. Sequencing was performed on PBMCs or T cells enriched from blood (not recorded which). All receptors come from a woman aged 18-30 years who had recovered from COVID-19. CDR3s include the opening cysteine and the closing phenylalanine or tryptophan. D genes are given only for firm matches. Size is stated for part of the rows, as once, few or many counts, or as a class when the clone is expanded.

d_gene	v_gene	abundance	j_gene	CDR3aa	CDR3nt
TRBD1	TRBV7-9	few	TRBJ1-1	CASSTGVSRTEAFF	TGTGCCAGCAGTACAGGGGTGTCTAGAACTGAAGCTTTCTTT
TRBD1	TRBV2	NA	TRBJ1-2	CASSTGGSGYTF	TGTGCCAGCAGCACAGGGGGCAGCGGCTACACCTTC
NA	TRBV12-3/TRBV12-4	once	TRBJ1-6	CASSFRNSPLHF	TGTGCCAGCAGCTTCAGGAATTCACCCCTCCACTTT
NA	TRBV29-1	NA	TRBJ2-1	CSVRTGDNEQFF	TGCAGCGTCCGGACGGGAGACAATGAGCAGTTCTTC
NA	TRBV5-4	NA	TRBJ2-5	CASSSSSGEGETQYF	TGTGCCAGCAGCTCTTCCTCGGGGGAAGGGGAGACCCAGTACTTC
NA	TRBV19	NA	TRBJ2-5	CASTEGAARETQYF	TGTGCCAGCACCGAGGGTGCCGCGAGGGAGACCCAGTACTTC
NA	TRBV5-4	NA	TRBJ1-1	CASSLVGGGNTEAFF	TGTGCCAGCAGCTTGGTGGGCGGGGGTAACACTGAAGCTTTCTTT
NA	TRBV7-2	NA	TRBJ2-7	CASSSTGFNYEQYF	TGTGCCAGCAGTTCCACCGGGTTCAACTACGAGCAGTACTTC
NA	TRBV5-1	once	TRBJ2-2	CASSSSGISTGELFF	TGCGCCAGCAGCTCTTCAGGGATCTCAACCGGGGAGCTGTTTTTT
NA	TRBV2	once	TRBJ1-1	CASSLTTGDTEAFF	TGTGCCAGCAGCCTTACGACAGGTGACACTGAAGCTTTCTTT
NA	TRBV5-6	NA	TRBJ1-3	CASSLNEPGNTIYF	TGTGCCAGCAGCTTAAACGAGCCTGGAAACACCATATATTTT
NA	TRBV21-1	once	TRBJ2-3	CASSLKDRAFTDTQYF	TGTGCCAGCAGCCTGAAGGACAGGGCATTTACAGATACGCAGTATTTT
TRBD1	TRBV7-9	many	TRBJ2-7	CASRGPGQSYEQYF	TGTGCCAGCAGGGGCCCGGGACAGTCCTACGAGCAGTACTTC
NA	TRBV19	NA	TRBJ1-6	CASTPGSWSSYNSPLHF	TGTGCCAGTACCCCGGGGTCCTGGAGCTCCTATAATTCACCCCTCCACTTT
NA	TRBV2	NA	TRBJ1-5	CASSVETVGNQPQHF	TGTGCCAGCAGTGTGGAGACAGTGGGCAATCAGCCCCAGCATTTT
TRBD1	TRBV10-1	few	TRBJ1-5	CASSTGDQPQHF	TGCGCCAGCAGTACAGGGGATCAGCCCCAGCATTTT
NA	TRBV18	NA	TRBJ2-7	CASSPGAGEQYF	TGTGCCAGCTCACCAGGGGCAGGAGAGCAGTACTTC
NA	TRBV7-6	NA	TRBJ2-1	CASSPMTGSYNEQFF	TGTGCCAGCAGCCCAATGACAGGATCCTACAATGAGCAGTTCTTC
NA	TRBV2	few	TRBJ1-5	CASSDGRVGSNQPQHF	TGTGCCAGCAGTGACGGCAGGGTGGGAAGCAATCAGCCCCAGCATTTT
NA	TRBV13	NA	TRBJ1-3	CASSLPGGRSGNTIYF	TGTGCCAGCAGCTTACCCGGGGGAAGATCTGGAAACACCATATATTTT
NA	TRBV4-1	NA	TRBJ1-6	CASSQDVGEANSPLHF	TGCGCCAGCAGCCAAGATGTCGGGGAAGCTAATTCACCCCTCCACTTT
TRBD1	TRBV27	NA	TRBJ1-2	CASSRQGANYGYTF	TGTGCCAGCAGTAGACAGGGGGCTAACTATGGCTACACCTTC
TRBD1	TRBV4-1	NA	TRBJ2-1	CASSQSMLGTDTYNEQFF	TGCGCCAGCAGCCAAAGCATGCTTGGGACAGACACCTACAATGAGCAGTTCTTC
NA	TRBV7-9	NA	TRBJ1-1	CASSPWWTLKGGVNTEAFF	TGTGCCAGCAGCCCATGGTGGACACTAAAGGGAGGGGTGAACACTGAAGCTTTCTTT
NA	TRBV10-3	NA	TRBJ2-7	CAIGQTPYEQYF	TGTGCCATCGGACAGACACCCTACGAGCAGTACTTC
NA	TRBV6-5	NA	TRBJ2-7	CASNKQAYEQYF	TGTGCCAGCAATAAACAAGCCTACGAGCAGTACTTC
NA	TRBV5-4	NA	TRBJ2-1	CASSLVQAGDNEQFF	TGTGCCAGCAGCTTGGTGCAGGCAGGGGACAATGAGCAGTTCTTC
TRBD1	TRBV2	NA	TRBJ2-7	CASTPGQALSYEQYF	TGTGCCAGCACTCCGGGACAGGCTCTCTCCTACGAGCAGTACTTC
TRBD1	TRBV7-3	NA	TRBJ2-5	CASSLGTGEETQYF	TGTGCCAGCAGCTTAGGGACAGGGGAGGAGACCCAGTACTTC
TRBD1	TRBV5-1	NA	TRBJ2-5	CASSSDETGSQETQYF	TGCGCCAGCAGCTCTGACGAGACAGGGTCCCAAGAGACCCAGTACTTC
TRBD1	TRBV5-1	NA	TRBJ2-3	CASGTGPGGTQYF	TGCGCCAGCGGGACCGGCCCAGGGGGTACGCAGTATTTT
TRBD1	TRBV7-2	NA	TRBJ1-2	CASSSGQGGYLGSGYTF	TGTGCCAGCAGCTCAGGACAGGGGGGTTATTTAGGTTCTGGCTACACCTTC
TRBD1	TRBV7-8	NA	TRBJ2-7	CASSLVQGATYEQYF	TGTGCCAGCAGCTTAGTTCAGGGGGCAACCTACGAGCAGTACTTC
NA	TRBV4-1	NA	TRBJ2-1	CASSQASDSYNEQFF	TGCGCCAGCAGCCAAGCGTCGGACAGTTACAATGAGCAGTTCTTC
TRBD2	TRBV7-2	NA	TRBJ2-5	CASSLGRDETQYF	TGTGCCAGCAGCTTGGGGAGGGACGAGACCCAGTACTTC
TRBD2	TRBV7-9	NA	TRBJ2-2	CASSLATSGGLNTGELFF	TGTGCCAGCAGCTTAGCGACTAGCGGGGGCTTGAACACCGGGGAGCTGTTTTTT
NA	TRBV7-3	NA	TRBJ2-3	CASSLAGTAGTDTQYF	TGTGCCAGCAGCTTAGCGGGGACCGCCGGCACAGATACGCAGTATTTT
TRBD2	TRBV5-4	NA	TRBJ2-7	CASSFSASGDYYEQYF	TGTGCCAGCAGCTTTAGCGCTAGCGGCGATTACTACGAGCAGTACTTC
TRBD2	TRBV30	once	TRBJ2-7	CAWNYFSGGAYEQYF	TGTGCCTGGAATTACTTTAGCGGGGGGGCCTACGAGCAGTACTTC
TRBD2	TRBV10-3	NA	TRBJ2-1	CAISDQRGASYNEQFF	TGTGCCATCAGTGATCAGCGGGGGGCCTCCTACAATGAGCAGTTCTTC
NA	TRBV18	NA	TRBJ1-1	CASSPDSPNTEAFF	TGTGCCAGCTCACCGGACAGCCCGAACACTGAAGCTTTCTTT
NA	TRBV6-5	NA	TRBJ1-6	CASSRAGAEDSPLHF	TGTGCCAGCAGCAGGGCGGGGGCGGAGGATTCACCCCTCCACTTT
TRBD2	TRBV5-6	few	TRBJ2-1	CASSLEAGSYNEQFF	TGTGCCAGCAGCTTGGAAGCGGGGTCCTACAATGAGCAGTTCTTC
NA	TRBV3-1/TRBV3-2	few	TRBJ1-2	CASSLDSHGYTF	TGTGCCAGCAGCCTGGACAGCCATGGCTACACCTTC
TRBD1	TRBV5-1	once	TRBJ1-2	CASSPGQTRDGYTF	TGCGCCAGCAGCCCGGGACAGACTAGGGATGGCTACACCTTC
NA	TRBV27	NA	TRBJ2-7	CASSRFGTYEQYF	TGTGCCAGCAGTCGATTCGGGACCTACGAGCAGTACTTC
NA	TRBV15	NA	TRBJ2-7	CATSREKPGNPYEQYF	TGTGCCACCAGCAGAGAAAAGCCAGGGAACCCCTACGAGCAGTACTTC
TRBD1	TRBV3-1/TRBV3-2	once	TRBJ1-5	CASSQGTGGYQPQHF	TGTGCCAGCAGCCAAGGAACAGGGGGCTATCAGCCCCAGCATTTT
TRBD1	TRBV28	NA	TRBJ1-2	CASSRSGQGGYGYTF	TGTGCCAGCAGCCGTTCCGGACAGGGAGGTTATGGCTACACCTTC
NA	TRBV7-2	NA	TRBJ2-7	CASSLSPTGYGEQYF	TGTGCCAGCAGCTTATCCCCCACAGGGTACGGCGAGCAGTACTTC
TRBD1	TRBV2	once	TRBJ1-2	CASSVQGGHGYTF	TGTGCCAGCAGTGTTCAGGGGGGTCATGGCTACACCTTC
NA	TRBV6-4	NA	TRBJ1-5	CASSPDGGGHQPQHF	TGTGCCAGCAGCCCCGACGGGGGGGGCCATCAGCCCCAGCATTTT